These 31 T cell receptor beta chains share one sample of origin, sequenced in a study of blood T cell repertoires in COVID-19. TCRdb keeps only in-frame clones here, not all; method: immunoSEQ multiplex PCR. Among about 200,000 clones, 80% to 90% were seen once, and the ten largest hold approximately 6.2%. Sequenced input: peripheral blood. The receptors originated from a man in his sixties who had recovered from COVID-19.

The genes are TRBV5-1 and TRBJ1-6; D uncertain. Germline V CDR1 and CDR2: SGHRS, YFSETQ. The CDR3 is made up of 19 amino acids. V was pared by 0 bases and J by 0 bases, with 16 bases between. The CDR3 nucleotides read TGCGCCAGCAGCTTGGCCGCGGTAGATGGGTCCTCCTATAATTCACCCCTCCACTTT. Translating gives CASSLAAVDGSSYNSPLHF.

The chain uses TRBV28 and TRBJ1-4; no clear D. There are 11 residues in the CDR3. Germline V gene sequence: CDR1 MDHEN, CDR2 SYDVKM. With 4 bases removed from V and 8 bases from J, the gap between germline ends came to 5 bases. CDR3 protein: CASSSYEKLFF. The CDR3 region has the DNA TGTGCCAGCAGTTCCTACGAAAAACTGTTTTTT.

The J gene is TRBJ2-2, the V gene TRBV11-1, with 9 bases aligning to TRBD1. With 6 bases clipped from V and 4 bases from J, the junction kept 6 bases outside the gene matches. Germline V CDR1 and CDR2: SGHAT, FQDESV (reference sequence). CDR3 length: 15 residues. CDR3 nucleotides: TGTGCCAGCAGTTCCGGGACAGGGAGCACCGGGGAGCTGTTTTTT. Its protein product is CASSSGTGSTGELFF.

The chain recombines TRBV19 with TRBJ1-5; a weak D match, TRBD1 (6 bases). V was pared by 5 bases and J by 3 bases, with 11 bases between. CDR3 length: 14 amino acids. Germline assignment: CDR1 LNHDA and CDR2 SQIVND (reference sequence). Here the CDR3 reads CASSAGAINQPQHF. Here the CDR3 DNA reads TGTGCCAGTAGTGCAGGGGCCATCAATCAGCCCCAGCATTTT.

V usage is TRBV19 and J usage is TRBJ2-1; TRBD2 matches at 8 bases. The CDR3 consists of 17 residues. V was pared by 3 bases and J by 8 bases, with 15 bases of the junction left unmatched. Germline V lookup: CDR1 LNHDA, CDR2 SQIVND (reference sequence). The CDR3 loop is CASSISLSGGPIYEQFF. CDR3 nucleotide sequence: TGTGCCAGTAGTATCTCCCTGAGCGGGGGACCTATCTATGAGCAGTTCTTC. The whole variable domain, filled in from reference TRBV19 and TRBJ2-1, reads DGGITQSPKYLFRKEGQNVTLSCEQNLNHDAMYWYRQDPGQGLRLIYYSQIVNDFQKGDIAEGYSVSREKKESFPLTVTSAQKNPTAFYLCASSISLSGGPIYEQFFGPGTRLTVL.

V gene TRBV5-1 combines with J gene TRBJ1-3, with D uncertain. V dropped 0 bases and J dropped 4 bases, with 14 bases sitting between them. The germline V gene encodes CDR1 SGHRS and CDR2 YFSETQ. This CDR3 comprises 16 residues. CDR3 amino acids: CASSLASRGSGNTIYF. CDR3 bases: TGCGCCAGCAGCTTGGCCTCCCGGGGTTCGGGAAACACCATATATTTT.

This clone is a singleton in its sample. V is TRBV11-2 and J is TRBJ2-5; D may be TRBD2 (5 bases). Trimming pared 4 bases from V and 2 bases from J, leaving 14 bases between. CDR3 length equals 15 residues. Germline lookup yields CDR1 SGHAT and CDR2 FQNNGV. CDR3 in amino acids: CASSSQVGNQETQYF. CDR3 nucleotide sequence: TGTGCCAGCAGCTCCCAGGTCGGGAATCAAGAGACCCAGTACTTC.

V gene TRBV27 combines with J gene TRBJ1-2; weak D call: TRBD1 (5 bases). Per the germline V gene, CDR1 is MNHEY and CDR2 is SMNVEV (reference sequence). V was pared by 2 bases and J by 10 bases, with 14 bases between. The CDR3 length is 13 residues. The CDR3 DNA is TGTGCCAGCAGTTTACCGGGGGTCCGAGACTACACCTTC. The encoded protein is CASSLPGVRDYTF.

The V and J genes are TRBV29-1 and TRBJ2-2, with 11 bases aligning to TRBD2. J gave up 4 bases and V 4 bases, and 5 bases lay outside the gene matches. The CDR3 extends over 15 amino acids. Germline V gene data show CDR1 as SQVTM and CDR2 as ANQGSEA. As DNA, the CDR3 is TGCAGCGTTGTGGGCCTAGCGGGGGGCACCGGGGAGCTGTTTTTT. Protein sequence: CSVVGLAGGTGELFF.

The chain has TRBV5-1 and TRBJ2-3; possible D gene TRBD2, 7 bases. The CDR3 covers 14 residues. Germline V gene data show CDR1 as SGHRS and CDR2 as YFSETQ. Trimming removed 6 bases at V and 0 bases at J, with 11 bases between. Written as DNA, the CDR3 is TGCGCCAGCATGGGGGGGCTTAGCACAGATACGCAGTATTTT. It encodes CASMGGLSTDTQYF.

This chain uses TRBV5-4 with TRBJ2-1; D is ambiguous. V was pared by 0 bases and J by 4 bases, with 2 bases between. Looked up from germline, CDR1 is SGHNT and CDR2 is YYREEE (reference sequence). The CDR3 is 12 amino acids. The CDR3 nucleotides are TGTGCCAGCAGCTTGGTATACAATGAGCAGTTCTTC. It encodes CASSLVYNEQFF.

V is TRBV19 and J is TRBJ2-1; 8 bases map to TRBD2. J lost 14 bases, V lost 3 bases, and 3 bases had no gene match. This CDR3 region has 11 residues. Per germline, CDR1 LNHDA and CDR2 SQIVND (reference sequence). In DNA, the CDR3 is TGTGCCAGTAGTATTGGACTAGCAAAGTTCTTC. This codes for CASSIGLAKFF.

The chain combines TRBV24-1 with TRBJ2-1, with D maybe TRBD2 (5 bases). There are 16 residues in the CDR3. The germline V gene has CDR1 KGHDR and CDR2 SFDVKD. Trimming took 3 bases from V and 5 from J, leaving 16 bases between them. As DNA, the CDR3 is TGTGCCACCAGTGATGCGCTGGCGGGCATCCACAATGAGCAGTTCTTC. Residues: CATSDALAGIHNEQFF.

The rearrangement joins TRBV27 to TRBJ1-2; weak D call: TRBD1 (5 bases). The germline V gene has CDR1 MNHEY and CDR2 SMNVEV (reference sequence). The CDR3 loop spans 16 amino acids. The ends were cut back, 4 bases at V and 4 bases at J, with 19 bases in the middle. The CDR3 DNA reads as TGTGCCAGCAGTTGGTCCCGCGACAGTAATCCCTATGGCTACACCTTC. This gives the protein CASSWSRDSNPYGYTF.

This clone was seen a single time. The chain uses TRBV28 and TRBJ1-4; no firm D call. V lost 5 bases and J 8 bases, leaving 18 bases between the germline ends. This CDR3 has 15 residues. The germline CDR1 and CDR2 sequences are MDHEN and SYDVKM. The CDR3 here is CASSLMGPSGEKLFF. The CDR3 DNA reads TGTGCCAGCAGTCTTATGGGTCCTTCGGGAGAAAAACTGTTTTTT.

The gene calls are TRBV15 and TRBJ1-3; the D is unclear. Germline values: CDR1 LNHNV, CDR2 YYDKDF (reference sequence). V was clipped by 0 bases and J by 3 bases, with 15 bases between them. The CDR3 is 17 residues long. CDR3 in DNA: TGTGCCACCAGCAGAGATCTTCCGGGGAGGAATGGAAACACCATATATTTT. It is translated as CATSRDLPGRNGNTIYF.

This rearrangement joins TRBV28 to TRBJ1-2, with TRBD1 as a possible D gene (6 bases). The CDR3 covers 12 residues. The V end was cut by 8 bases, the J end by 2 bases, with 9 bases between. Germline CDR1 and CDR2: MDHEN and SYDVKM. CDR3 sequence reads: CASYDRNYGYTF. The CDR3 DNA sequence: TGTGCCAGCTACGACAGGAACTATGGCTACACCTTC.

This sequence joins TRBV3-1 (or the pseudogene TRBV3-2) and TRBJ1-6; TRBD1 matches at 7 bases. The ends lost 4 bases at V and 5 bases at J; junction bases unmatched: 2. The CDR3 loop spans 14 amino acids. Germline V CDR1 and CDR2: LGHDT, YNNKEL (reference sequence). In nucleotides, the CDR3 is TGTGCCAGCAGCCTCGGGACAGATAATTCACCCCTCCACTTT. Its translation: CASSLGTDNSPLHF.

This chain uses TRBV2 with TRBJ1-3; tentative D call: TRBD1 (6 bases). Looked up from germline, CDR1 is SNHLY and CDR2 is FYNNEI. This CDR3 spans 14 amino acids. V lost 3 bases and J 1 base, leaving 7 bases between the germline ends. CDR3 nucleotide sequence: TGTGCCAGCAGTGATCAGGGGTCTGGAAACACCATATATTTT. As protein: CASSDQGSGNTIYF.

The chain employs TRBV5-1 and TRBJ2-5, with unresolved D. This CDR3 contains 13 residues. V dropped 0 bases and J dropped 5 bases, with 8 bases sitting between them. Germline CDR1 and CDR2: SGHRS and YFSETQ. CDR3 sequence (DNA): TGCGCCAGCAGCTTGGCAGCCGGGGAGACCCAGTACTTC. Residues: CASSLAAGETQYF.

CDR3 nucleotides: TGTGCCTTACAGGGGACTAGCTCTGGAAACACCATATATTTT. Translated, it gives CALQGTSSGNTIYF. This chain links TRBV28 with TRBJ1-3; 7 nucleotides align to TRBD1. V shed 11 bases, J shed 0 bases, and the junction held 7 bases outside the gene matches. The CDR3 sequence is 14 residues long. Germline V CDR1 and CDR2: MDHEN, SYDVKM. The variable domain in full, completed from reference TRBV28 and TRBJ1-3, reads DVKVTQSSRYLVKRTGEKVFLECVQDMDHENMFWYRQDPGLGLRLIYFSYDVKMKEKGDIPEGYSVSREKKERFSLILESASTNQTSMYLCALQGTSSGNTIYFGEGSWLTVV.

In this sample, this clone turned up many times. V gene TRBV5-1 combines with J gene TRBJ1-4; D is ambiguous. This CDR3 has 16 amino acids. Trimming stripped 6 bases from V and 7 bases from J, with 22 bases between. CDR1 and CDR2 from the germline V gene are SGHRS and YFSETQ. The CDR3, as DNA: TGCGCCAGCAAGCGAACGGGAACCCTTCCCGGTGAAAAACTGTTTTTT. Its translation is CASKRTGTLPGEKLFF.

The CDR3 protein is CASNPVGTPPQHF. The CDR3, as DNA: TGTGCCAGCAATCCGGTTGGTACTCCGCCCCAGCATTTT. The chain joins TRBV6-5 to TRBJ1-5; no firm D call. The CDR3 spans 13 residues. V lost 7 bases and J lost 9, with 16 bases in between. CDR1 is MNHEY, CDR2 SVGAGI, per germline.

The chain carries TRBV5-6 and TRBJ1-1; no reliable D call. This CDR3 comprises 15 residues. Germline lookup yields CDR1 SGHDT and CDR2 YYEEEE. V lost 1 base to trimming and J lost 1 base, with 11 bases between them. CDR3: CASSLLQAGNTEAFF. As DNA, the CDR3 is TGTGCCAGCAGCTTGTTACAAGCGGGGAACACTGAAGCTTTCTTT.

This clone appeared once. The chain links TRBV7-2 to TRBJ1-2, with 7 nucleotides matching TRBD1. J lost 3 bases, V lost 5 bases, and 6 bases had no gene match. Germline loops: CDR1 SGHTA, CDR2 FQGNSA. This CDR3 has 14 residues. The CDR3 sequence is CASSPGGGHYGYTF. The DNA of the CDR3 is TGTGCCAGCAGCCCTGGAGGGGGCCACTATGGCTACACCTTC.

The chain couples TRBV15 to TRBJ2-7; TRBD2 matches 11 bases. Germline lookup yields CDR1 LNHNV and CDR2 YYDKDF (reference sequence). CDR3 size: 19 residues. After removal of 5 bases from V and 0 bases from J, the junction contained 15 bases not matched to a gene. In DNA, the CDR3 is TGTGCCACCAGCCCCCGGAGGCTAGCGGGAGGATCCCGCTCCTACGAGCAGTACTTC. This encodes CATSPRRLAGGSRSYEQYF.

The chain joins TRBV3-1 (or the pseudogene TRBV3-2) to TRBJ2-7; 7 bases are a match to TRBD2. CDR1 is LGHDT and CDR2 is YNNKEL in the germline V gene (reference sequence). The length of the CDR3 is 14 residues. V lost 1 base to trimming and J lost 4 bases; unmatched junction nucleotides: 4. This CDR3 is CASSQGGRGYEQYF. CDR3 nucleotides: TGTGCCAGCAGCCAAGGTGGGAGGGGATACGAGCAGTACTTC.

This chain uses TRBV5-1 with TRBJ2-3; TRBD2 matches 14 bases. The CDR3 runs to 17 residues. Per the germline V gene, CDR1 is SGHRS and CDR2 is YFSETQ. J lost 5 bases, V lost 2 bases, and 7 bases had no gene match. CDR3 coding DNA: TGCGCCAGCAGCTTAAGGATGACTAGCGGGGGGGAAGATACGCAGTATTTT. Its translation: CASSLRMTSGGEDTQYF.

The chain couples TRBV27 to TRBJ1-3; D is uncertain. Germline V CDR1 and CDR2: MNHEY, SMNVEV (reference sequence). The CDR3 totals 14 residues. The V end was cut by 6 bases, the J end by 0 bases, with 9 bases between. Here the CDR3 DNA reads TGTGCCAGCAGGGGAGATGCCTCTGGAAACACCATATATTTT. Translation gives CASRGDASGNTIYF.

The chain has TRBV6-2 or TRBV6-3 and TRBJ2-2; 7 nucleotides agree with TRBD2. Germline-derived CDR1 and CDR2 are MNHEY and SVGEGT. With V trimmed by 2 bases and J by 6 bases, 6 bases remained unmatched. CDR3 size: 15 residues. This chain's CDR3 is CASSYRTRQSGELFF. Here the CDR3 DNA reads TGTGCCAGCAGTTACAGGACTAGACAGTCCGGGGAGCTGTTTTTT.

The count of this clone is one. The CDR3 DNA reads as TGTGCCAGCAGCTTACAGGGGGATATTGGTGGGGCCAACGTCCTGACTTTC. Translating gives CASSLQGDIGGANVLTF. This chain uses TRBV5-6 with TRBJ2-6; 8 bases fit TRBD1. V lost 2 bases and J lost 3; bases outside the gene matches: 7. In germline, CDR1 is SGHDT, CDR2 YYEEEE. This CDR3 is 17 amino acids long.